This T cell receptor beta chain originates from a study of T cell responses to AZD1222 COVID-19 vaccine. Regarding the study as a whole: Repertoire sampling occurred only after the peak T cell response. Donors skewed white British and female; clonal diversity was possibly underestimated.

Profiled with immunoSEQ multiplex PCR; TCRdb holds only in-frame clones, not every one. The table records fewer than 120,000 clones, 70% to 90% of them present only once. The CDR3 runs to 15 residues. V shed 6 bases, J shed 7 bases, and the junction held 7 bases outside the gene matches. Germline CDR1 and CDR2: MNHEY and SVGAGI. About this clone: What it recognizes is unknown.

This specimen was peripheral blood, taken 28 days after the second AZD1222 dose. The J gene is TRBJ2-1, the V gene TRBV6-5; 12 positions match TRBD2. This clonotype was obtained from an adult who received the AZD1222 COVID-19 vaccine. The CDR3 DNA reads TGTGCCAGCAGGGCAAGGACTAGCGGGAAGAATGAGCAGTTCTTC. Its protein is CASRARTSGKNEQFF.